This is a list of T cell receptor beta chains from one sample in a study of blood T cell repertoires in COVID-19. Assay: immunoSEQ multiplex PCR; the TCRdb copy retains only in-frame clones and omits some. The sample includes around 250,000 clones, over 80% of them seen just once. Input material: PBMCs or T cells enriched from blood (not recorded which). The origin of the receptors is a young woman with acute COVID-19. Both conserved end residues are part of each CDR3. The order of the fields is V gene, clone size, J gene, CDR3 protein. Clone size, where shown, is once, few, many, or a class for clones that have expanded.

>TRBV4-1|-|TRBJ2-2
CASSQEASGQADGELFF
>TRBV27|-|TRBJ2-7
CASSFSGSEQYF
>TRBV5-1|-|TRBJ2-3
CASSQGDWPTDTQYF
>TRBV5-6|-|TRBJ1-1
CASSRGWAQGTEAFF
>TRBV5-4|-|TRBJ2-4
CASSLEQGDIQYF
>TRBV6-2/TRBV6-3|-|TRBJ2-3
CASSYSTSTDTQYF
>TRBV28|once|TRBJ2-1
CASSSGLAGGISYNEQFF
>TRBV18|-|TRBJ1-3
CASSRDRTGTGGGNTIYF
>TRBV6-5|once|TRBJ1-4
CASSYSGQGNEKLFF
>TRBV7-2|-|TRBJ1-5
CASSPTGGSNQPQHF
>TRBV27|-|TRBJ1-3
CASSFRAGNTIYF
>TRBV7-3|-|TRBJ1-1
CASSLLRVGESLNTEAFF
>TRBV29-1|-|TRBJ1-3
CSVEDMASGNTIYF
>TRBV24-1|-|TRBJ1-5
CATSDLGTDEGQPQHF
>TRBV5-4|-|TRBJ2-1
CASSSTGSSYNEQFF